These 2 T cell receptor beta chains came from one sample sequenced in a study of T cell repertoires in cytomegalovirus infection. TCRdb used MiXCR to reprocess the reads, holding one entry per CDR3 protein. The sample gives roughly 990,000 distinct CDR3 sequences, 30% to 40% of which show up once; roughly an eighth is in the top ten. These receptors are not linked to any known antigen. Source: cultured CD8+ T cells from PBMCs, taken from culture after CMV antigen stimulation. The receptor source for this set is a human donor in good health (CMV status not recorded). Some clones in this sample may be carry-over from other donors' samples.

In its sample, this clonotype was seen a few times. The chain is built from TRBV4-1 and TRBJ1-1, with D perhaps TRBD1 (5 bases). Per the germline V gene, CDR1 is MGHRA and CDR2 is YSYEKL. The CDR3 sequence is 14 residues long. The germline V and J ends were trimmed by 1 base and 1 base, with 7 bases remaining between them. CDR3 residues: CASSQGQWNTEAFF. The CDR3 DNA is TGCGCCAGCAGCCAAGGACAGTGGAACACTGAAGCTTTCTTT.

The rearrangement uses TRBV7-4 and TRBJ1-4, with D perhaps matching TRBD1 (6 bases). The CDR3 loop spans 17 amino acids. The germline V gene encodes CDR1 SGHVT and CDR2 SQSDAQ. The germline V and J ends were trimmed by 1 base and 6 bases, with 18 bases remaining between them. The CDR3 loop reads CASSLGGQRETDEKLFF. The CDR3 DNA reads TGTGCCAGCAGCTTAGGGGGGCAGCGGGAAACCGATGAAAAACTGTTTTTT.